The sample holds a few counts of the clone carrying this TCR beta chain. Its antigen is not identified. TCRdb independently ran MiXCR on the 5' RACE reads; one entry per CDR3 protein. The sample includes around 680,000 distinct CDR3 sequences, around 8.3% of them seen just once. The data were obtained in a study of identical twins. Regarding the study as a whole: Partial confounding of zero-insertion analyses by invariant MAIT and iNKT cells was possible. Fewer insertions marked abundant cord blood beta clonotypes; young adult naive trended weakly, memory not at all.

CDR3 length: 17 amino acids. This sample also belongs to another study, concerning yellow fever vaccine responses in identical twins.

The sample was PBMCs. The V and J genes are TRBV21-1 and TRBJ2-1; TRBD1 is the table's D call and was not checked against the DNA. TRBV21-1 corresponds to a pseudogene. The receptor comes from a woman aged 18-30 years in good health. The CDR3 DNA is TGTGCCAGCAGCAAAACCCCGGGGGACAGCTCGGTGAATGAGCAGTTCTTC. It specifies CASSKTPGDSSVNEQFF.